These 19 T cell receptor beta chains were sequenced from one sample in a study of T cell responses to AZD1222 COVID-19 vaccine. Clones were sequenced by immunoSEQ multiplex PCR, and TCRdb holds only the in-frame ones, with some missing. The sample lists around 62,000 clones, around 90% occurring once. Specimen: peripheral blood, collected on day 0 of AZD1222 vaccination. The receptors were sampled from an adult in good health.

The chain has TRBV20-1 and TRBJ1-5; the D gene is possibly TRBD1 (5 bases). There are 16 residues in the CDR3. Trimming cost V 6 bases and J 0 bases, with 18 bases left between them. Germline CDR1 reads DFQATT; CDR2 reads SNEGSKA (reference sequence). The CDR3, as DNA: TGCAGTGCAAGTGAGAGGGGACCCTATAGCAATCAGCCCCAGCATTTT. Its protein is CSASERGPYSNQPQHF.

The chain is built from TRBV3-1 (or the pseudogene TRBV3-2) and TRBJ1-2; weak D call: TRBD1 (6 bases). CDR3 size: 14 residues. Germline V CDR1 and CDR2: LGHDT, YNNKEL (reference sequence). V was pared by 2 bases and J by 1 base, with 8 bases between. Here the CDR3 DNA reads TGTGCCAGCAGCCAAACAGGGATTAACTATGGCTACACCTTC. Its translation is CASSQTGINYGYTF.

The rearrangement uses TRBV5-5 and TRBJ1-6; 7 nucleotides agree with TRBD1. V was pared by 3 bases and J by 7 bases, with 10 bases of the junction left unmatched. This CDR3 has 16 amino acids. Germline assignment: CDR1 SGHKS and CDR2 YYEKEE (reference sequence). The CDR3 loop is CASSWDGGQINSPLHF. In DNA form, the CDR3 reads TGTGCCAGCAGCTGGGATGGGGGACAGATCAATTCACCCCTCCACTTT.

The CDR3 bases are TGTGCCAGCTCACCACAGGACAGTGAAGCTTTCTTT. Its translation is CASSPQDSEAFF. This chain uses TRBV18 with TRBJ1-1, with a possible D match to TRBD1 (6 bases). This CDR3 is 12 amino acids long. Looked up from germline, CDR1 is KGHSH and CDR2 is LQKENI. The V and J ends lost 1 base and 7 bases respectively, with 7 bases between them.

The chain uses TRBV19 and TRBJ1-5; 8 positions match TRBD1. This CDR3 has 14 amino acids. Germline trimming cut 5 bases from V and 6 bases from J; bases unmatched to any gene: 6. Germline CDR1 reads LNHDA; CDR2 reads SQIVND (reference sequence). This CDR3 is CASSLGQGVQPQHF. CDR3 nucleotides: TGTGCCAGTAGTCTTGGACAGGGTGTTCAGCCCCAGCATTTT.

The gene calls are TRBV7-6 and TRBJ1-2; possible D gene TRBD1, 5 bases. The CDR3 sequence is 14 residues long. The germline V and J ends were trimmed by 5 bases and 8 bases, with 18 bases remaining between them. Per germline, CDR1 SGHVS and CDR2 FNYEAQ. CDR3 bases: TGTGCCAGCAGCCCAGAGGACAATAAAGTGGGCTACACCTTC. Translated: CASSPEDNKVGYTF.

The chain combines TRBV5-1 with TRBJ2-5; TRBD1 is a possible D gene (6 bases). The CDR3 totals 14 residues. Germline V gives CDR1 SGHRS, CDR2 YFSETQ. Trimming removed 4 bases at V and 2 bases at J, with 12 bases between. The CDR3 DNA reads as TGCGCCAGCAGCCCCGGACAGCCTCAAGAGACCCAGTACTTC. It translates to CASSPGQPQETQYF.

The chain is built from TRBV9 and TRBJ1-6; a possible D gene is TRBD1 (5 bases). The V end lost 4 bases, the J end lost 5 bases, and 25 bases lay between the germline ends. Germline lookup yields CDR1 SGDLS and CDR2 YYNGEE. This CDR3 has 19 amino acids. This chain's CDR3 is CASSQFKFGTDENNSPLHF. As DNA, the CDR3 is TGTGCCAGCAGCCAGTTCAAATTTGGGACGGACGAGAATAATTCACCCCTCCACTTT. The complete variable domain, with remaining parts taken from reference TRBV9 and TRBJ1-6, reads DSGVTQTPKHLITATGQRVTLRCSPRSGDLSVYWYQQSLDQGLQFLIQYYNGEERAKGNILERFSAQQFPDLHSELNLSSLELGDSALYFCASSQFKFGTDENNSPLHFGNGTRLTVT.

V and J are TRBV5-4 and TRBJ1-2; 7 bases line up with TRBD1. Germline CDR1 SGHNT, CDR2 YYREEE (reference sequence). The V segment lost 2 bases and the J segment 0 bases; nucleotides outside the gene matches: 7. The CDR3 consists of 16 residues. CDR3 coding DNA: TGTGCCAGCAGCTTCCCGCCGGGACAGACTAACTATGGCTACACCTTC. It is translated as CASSFPPGQTNYGYTF.

This clone came up once. J is TRBJ1-6 and V is TRBV9; 8 nucleotides line up with TRBD1. The CDR3 extends over 14 amino acids. With V trimmed by 3 bases and J by 8 bases, 4 bases remained unmatched. In germline, CDR1 is SGDLS, CDR2 YYNGEE. For the CDR3, the DNA is TGTGCCAGCAGCGCCGGGACAGGCCATTCACCCCTCCACTTT. As protein: CASSAGTGHSPLHF. The variable domain in full, completed from reference TRBV9 and TRBJ1-6, reads DSGVTQTPKHLITATGQRVTLRCSPRSGDLSVYWYQQSLDQGLQFLIQYYNGEERAKGNILERFSAQQFPDLHSELNLSSLELGDSALYFCASSAGTGHSPLHFGNGTRLTVT.

The chain joins TRBV2 to TRBJ2-2, with a possible D match to TRBD1 (6 bases). This CDR3 spans 17 amino acids. Trimming pared 2 bases from V and 4 bases from J, leaving 17 bases between. CDR1 and CDR2 from the germline V gene are SNHLY and FYNNEI. The CDR3 nucleotides are TGTGCCAGCAGTGAAATAGGGGGAGTCAGTAGCACCGGGGAGCTGTTTTTT. Translation gives CASSEIGGVSSTGELFF.

This rearrangement joins TRBV30 to TRBJ2-1; tentative D call: TRBD1 (6 bases). The V gene lost 1 base and the J gene lost 5 bases, with 15 bases spanning the gap. This CDR3 comprises 15 residues. Germline CDR1 reads GTSNPN; CDR2 reads SVGIG (reference sequence). CDR3 residues: CAWSDTGTPNNEQFF. The CDR3 nucleotides read TGTGCCTGGAGTGATACGGGGACACCAAACAATGAGCAGTTCTTC. The whole variable domain, remainder taken from reference TRBV30 and TRBJ2-1, is SQTIHQWPATLVQPVGSPLSLECTVEGTSNPNLYWYRQAAGRGLQLLFYSVGIGQISSEVPQNLSASRPQDRQFILSSKKLLLSDSGFYLCAWSDTGTPNNEQFFGPGTRLTVL.

The V and J genes are TRBV2 and TRBJ2-2, with unresolved D. Germline V gene sequence: CDR1 SNHLY, CDR2 FYNNEI. The CDR3 spans 13 residues. Trimming took 10 bases from V and 0 from J, leaving 9 bases between them. CDR3 loop: CATGRPNTGELFF. The CDR3 DNA is TGTGCCACAGGCCGGCCGAACACCGGGGAGCTGTTTTTT.

This clone appeared a single time. This rearrangement joins TRBV29-1 to TRBJ1-1; no definite D call. Germline V gene lookup returns CDR1 SQVTM and CDR2 ANQGSEA. V was cut by 4 bases and J by 7 bases, with 7 bases left in between. CDR3 length: 10 amino acids. The CDR3 sequence: CSVADSEAFF. For the CDR3, the DNA is TGCAGCGTTGCTGATAGTGAAGCTTTCTTT.

As to this clone: In the same sample, other DNA sequences code for this CDR3. This rearrangement joins TRBV5-1 to TRBJ1-1; D is perhaps TRBD1 (5 bases). Germline V gene lookup returns CDR1 SGHRS and CDR2 YFSETQ. The CDR3 runs 13 residues. Trimming took off 3 bases at V and 1 base at J, with 7 bases between the two ends. The CDR3 DNA follows: TGCGCCAGCAGCTCCCAGGGGAACACTGAAGCTTTCTTT. Translated, it gives CASSSQGNTEAFF.

The V call is TRBV5-1, the J call TRBJ1-1; 11 bases fit TRBD1. The CDR3 loop spans 15 amino acids. The trim removed 0 bases at V and 8 bases at J, leaving 6 bases unmatched. Germline V gene sequence: CDR1 SGHRS, CDR2 YFSETQ. The chain's CDR3 is CASSLDLRTGGEAFF. In DNA form, the CDR3 reads TGCGCCAGCAGCTTGGATCTTCGGACAGGGGGCGAAGCTTTCTTT.

The chain is built from TRBV7-9 and TRBJ2-5; D is undetermined. This CDR3 has 13 amino acids. Germline V gene lookup returns CDR1 SEHNR and CDR2 FQNEAQ (reference sequence). V was shortened by 4 bases and J by 5 bases, with 11 bases between the two germline ends. Written as DNA, the CDR3 is TGTGCCAGCAGCTCAAAAGGGCGGGAGACCCAGTACTTC. Amino acid sequence: CASSSKGRETQYF.

The chain joins TRBV7-6 to TRBJ1-5; the D is unclear. V was shortened by 5 bases and J by 7 bases, with 12 bases between the two germline ends. The CDR3 runs to 13 residues. Germline CDR1 and CDR2: SGHVS and FNYEAQ. The CDR3 DNA sequence: TGTGCCAGCAGCACCCGACTGGGGCAGCCCCAGCATTTT. Amino acids: CASSTRLGQPQHF.

V is TRBV2 and J is TRBJ1-5; D is ambiguous. Trimming took 7 bases from V and 2 from J, leaving 9 bases between them. Germline lookup yields CDR1 SNHLY and CDR2 FYNNEI. The CDR3 is 13 amino acids. The CDR3 protein is CASKVEGNQPQHF. The CDR3 DNA sequence: TGTGCCAGCAAGGTTGAGGGCAATCAGCCCCAGCATTTT.